The T cell receptor beta chain under discussion was sequenced for a study of Graves' ophthalmopathy and Graves' hyperthyroidism. Turning to the study itself: Researchers obtained peripheral blood at initial diagnosis, before any treatment had begun.

Clinical symptoms, serum thyroxine, TRAb, thyroid ultrasound and orbital computed tomography were relied on for diagnosis. Fresh peripheral blood, 10 ml, was the PBMC source. CDR1 MNHNS and CDR2 SASEGT come from the germline V gene. V lost 6 bases, J lost 2 bases, and 29 bases lay in between. CDR3 length: 19 amino acids. This clonotype was counted at least ten times. The study amplified TCR beta CDR3 regions using RNA transcripts. HTBI primers were employed in first-round RT-PCR, then a second-round multiplex PCR followed. TCRdb independently ran MiXCR on the multiplex PCR reads; one entry per CDR3 protein. The repertoire holds around 340,000 distinct CDR3 sequences, around a sixth seen once, with more than 9% in the top ten.

Specimen: peripheral blood. The source of this sequence is an adult man with Graves' ophthalmopathy. V is TRBV6-1 and J is TRBJ2-7, with D possibly matching TRBD2 (7 bases). The CDR3 DNA sequence: TGTGCCAGCAGAGAAAGGACAACCCCAGGCGGGGGCAAAACCTACGAGCAGTACTTC. Encoded protein: CASRERTTPGGGKTYEQYF.